This T cell receptor beta chain was identified in a study of T-cell memory formation after mild COVID-19. Study-wide background: In these data, TCR clusters were largely donor specific.

From the 5' RACE reads, TCRdb called clonotypes with MiXCR, one entry per CDR3 protein. This table holds just over 400,000 distinct CDR3 sequences, 20% to 30% found once. Notes on the study in general: The study found contracting CD4+ clones mainly in CM and EM and contracting CD8+ clones in EMRA. The second-wave clones peaking on day 37 were not confirmed as SARS-CoV-2-specific. Some clones that responded turned up in pre-infection memory, which suggests that cross-reactive memory joined in.

In this sample, this clonotype turned up a few times. The antigen remains undetermined. CDR1 and CDR2 (germline): DFQATT, SNEGSKA (reference sequence). The CDR3 is 13 residues long. V lost 6 bases and J lost 5; bases outside the gene matches: 6. J is TRBJ2-1 and V is TRBV20-1; 8 bases are a match to TRBD2. The sample consisted of PBMCs or a T cell subset sorted from them (not recorded which). The sequence was obtained from an adult woman who had mild COVID-19 (a few samples of this study predate the infection). Cell type and time point are not known. In DNA form, the CDR3 reads TGCAGTGCCGGTAGCGGGGAGAACAATGAGCAGTTCTTC. This translates into CSAGSGENNEQFF.